The T cell receptor (beta chain) described here comes from a study of OX40 agonist ivuxolimab in advanced cancers. Some clones are missing from TCRdb's copy, which holds only in-frame ones; the method was immunoSEQ multiplex PCR. The data show 70,000 to 95,000 clones, about 90% seen once. The V segment lost 6 bases and the J segment 5 bases; nucleotides outside the gene matches: 2. Germline CDR1 reads MDHEN; CDR2 reads SYDVKM. This CDR3 has 12 amino acids. The origin of this receptor is an adult with an advanced solid tumor such as melanoma, head and neck, liver or kidney cancer. The sequencing used CD4+ or CD8+ T cells sorted from blood, collected in a trial of the OX40 agonist ivuxolimab. The V call is TRBV28, the J call TRBJ2-7, with TRBD2 identical over 9 bases. CDR3 sequence (DNA): TGTGCCAGCAGCCAGCGGGGGGACGAGCAGTACTTC. Residues: CASSQRGDEQYF.